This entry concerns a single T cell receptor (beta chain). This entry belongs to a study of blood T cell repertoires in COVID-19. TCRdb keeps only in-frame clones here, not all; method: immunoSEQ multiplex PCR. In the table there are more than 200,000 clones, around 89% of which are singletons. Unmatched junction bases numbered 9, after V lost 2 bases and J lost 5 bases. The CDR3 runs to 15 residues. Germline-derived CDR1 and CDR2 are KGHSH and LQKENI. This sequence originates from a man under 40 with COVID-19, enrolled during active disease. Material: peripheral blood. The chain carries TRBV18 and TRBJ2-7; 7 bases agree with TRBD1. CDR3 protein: CASSPATGTVNEQYF. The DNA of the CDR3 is TGTGCCAGCTCACCAGCTACCGGGACAGTCAACGAGCAGTACTTC.